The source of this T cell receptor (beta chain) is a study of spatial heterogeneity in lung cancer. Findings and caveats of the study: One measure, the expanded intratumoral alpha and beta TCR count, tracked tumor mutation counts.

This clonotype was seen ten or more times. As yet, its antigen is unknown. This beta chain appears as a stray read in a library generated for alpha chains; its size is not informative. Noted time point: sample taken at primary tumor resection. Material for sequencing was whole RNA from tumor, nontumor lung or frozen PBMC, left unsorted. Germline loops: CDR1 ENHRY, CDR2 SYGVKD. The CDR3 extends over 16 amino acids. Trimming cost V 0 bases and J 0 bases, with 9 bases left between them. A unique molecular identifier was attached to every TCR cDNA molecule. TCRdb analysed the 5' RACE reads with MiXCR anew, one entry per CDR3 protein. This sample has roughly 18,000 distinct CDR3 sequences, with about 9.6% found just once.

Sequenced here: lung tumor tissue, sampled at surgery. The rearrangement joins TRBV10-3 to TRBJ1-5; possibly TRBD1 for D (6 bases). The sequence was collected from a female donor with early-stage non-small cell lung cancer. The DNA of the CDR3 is TGTGCCATCAGTGAGTCTAGGACAGATAGCAATCAGCCCCAGCATTTT. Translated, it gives CAISESRTDSNQPQHF.